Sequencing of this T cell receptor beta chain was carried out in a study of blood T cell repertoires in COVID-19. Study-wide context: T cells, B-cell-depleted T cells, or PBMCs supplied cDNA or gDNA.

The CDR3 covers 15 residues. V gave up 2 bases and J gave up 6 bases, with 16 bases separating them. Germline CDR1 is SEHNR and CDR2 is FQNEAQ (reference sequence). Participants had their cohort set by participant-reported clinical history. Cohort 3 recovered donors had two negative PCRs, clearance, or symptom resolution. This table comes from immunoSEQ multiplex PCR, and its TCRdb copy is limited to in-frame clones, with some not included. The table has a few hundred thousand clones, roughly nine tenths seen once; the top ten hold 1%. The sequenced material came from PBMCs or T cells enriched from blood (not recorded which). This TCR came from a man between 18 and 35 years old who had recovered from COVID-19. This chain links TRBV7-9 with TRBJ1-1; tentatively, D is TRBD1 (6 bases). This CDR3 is CASSLSSGKGAEAFF. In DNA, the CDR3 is TGTGCCAGCAGCTTATCATCGGGTAAGGGGGCTGAAGCTTTCTTT.